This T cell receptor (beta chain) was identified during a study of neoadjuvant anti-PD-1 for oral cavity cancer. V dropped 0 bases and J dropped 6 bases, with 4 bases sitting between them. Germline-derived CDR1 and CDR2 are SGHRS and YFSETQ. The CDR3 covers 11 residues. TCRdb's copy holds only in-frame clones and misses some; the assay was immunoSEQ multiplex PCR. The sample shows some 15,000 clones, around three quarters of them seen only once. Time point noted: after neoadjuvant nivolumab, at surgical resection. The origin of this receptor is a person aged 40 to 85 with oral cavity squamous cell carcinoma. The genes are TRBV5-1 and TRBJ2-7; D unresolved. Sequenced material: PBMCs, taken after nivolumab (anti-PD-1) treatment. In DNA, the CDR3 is TGCGCCAGCAGCTTGGGGGCCGAGCAGTACTTC. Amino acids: CASSLGAEQYF.